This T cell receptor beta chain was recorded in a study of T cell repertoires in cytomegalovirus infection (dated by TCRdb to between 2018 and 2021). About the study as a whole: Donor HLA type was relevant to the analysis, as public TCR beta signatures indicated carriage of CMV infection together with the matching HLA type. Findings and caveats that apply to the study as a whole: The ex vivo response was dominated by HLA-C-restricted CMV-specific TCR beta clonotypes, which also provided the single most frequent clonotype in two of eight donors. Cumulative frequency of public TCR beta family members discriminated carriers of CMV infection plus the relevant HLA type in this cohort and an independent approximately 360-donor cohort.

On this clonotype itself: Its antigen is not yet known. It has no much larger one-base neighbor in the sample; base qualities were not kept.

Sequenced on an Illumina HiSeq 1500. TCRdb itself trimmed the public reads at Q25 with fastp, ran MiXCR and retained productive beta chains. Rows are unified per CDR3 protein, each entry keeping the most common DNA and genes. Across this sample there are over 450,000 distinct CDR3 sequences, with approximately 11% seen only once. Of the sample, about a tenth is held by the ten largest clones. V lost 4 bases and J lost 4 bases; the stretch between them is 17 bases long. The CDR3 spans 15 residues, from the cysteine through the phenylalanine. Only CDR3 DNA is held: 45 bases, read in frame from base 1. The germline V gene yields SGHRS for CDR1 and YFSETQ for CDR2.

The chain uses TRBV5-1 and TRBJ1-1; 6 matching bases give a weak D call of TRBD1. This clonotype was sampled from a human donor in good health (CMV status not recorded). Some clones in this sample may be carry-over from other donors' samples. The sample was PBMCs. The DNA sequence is TGCGCCAGCAGCCCTTTTGTTAGAGGGGGCACTGAAGCTTTCTTT. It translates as CASSPFVRGGTEAFF.